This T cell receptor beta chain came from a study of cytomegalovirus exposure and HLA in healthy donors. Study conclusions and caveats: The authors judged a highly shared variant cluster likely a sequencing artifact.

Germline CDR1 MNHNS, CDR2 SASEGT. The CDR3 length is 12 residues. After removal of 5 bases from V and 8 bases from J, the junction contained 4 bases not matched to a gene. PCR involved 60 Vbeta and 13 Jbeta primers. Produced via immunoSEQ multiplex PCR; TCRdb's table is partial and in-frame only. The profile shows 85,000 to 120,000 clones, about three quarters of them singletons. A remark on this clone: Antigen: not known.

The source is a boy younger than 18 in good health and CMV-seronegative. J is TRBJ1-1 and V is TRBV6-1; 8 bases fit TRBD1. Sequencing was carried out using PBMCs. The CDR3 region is CASSWGQAEAFF. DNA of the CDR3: TGTGCCAGCAGTTGGGGACAGGCAGAAGCTTTCTTT.